The 32 T cell receptor beta chains below come from one sample, sequenced in a study of low-dose radiotherapy and immunotherapy resistance in tumors. Indicated time point: before trial treatment. TRAV- and TRBV-specific primers were used for first-strand cDNA, which covered alpha and beta chains. With a constant-region primer and a V-primer adapter, TCRs were subjected to approximately 21 PCR cycles of amplification. Each CDR3 protein gets one entry after TCRdb re-called the reads with MiXCR. The sample yields under 70,000 distinct CDR3 sequences, 25% seen once. Source: PBMCs, taken before treatment. Source of these receptors: a male donor with prostate cancer.

This clonotype occurred many times. The CDR3 loop is CAWSRGYGYTF. Written as DNA, the CDR3 is TGTGCCTGGAGTCGAGGATATGGCTACACCTTC. V usage is TRBV30 and J usage is TRBJ1-2; D is undetermined. Germline CDR1 reads GTSNPN; CDR2 reads SVGIG (reference sequence). This CDR3 contains 11 residues. V was cut by 2 bases and J by 5 bases, with 6 bases left in between. Filled out from reference TRBV30 and TRBJ1-2, the complete variable domain reads SQTIHQWPATLVQPVGSPLSLECTVEGTSNPNLYWYRQAAGRGLQLLFYSVGIGQISSEVPQNLSASRPQDRQFILSSKKLLLSDSGFYLCAWSRGYGYTFGSGTRLTVV.

This chain joins TRBV6-6 and TRBJ2-2; 9 bases map to TRBD2. V shed 5 bases, J shed 7 bases, and the junction held 8 bases outside the gene matches. The CDR3 is 15 amino acids. Per the germline V gene, CDR1 is MNHNY and CDR2 is SVGAGI (reference sequence). CDR3 DNA sequence: TGTGCCAGCAGTCATTTGCGGGGGGGCAGCGGGGAGCTGTTTTTT. As protein: CASSHLRGGSGELFF.

This clonotype was seen repeatedly, ten times or more. The rearrangement uses TRBV4-1 and TRBJ1-2; tentative D call: TRBD1 (6 bases). This CDR3 has 15 residues. Germline CDR1 MGHRA, CDR2 YSYEKL. V was pared by 0 bases and J by 6 bases, with 14 bases between. This chain's CDR3 is CASSQDGVGGDGYTF. CDR3 nucleotide sequence: TGCGCCAGCAGCCAAGATGGGGTAGGGGGTGATGGCTACACCTTC.

The chain uses TRBV30 and TRBJ2-5; a possible D gene is TRBD2 (7 bases). V lost 2 bases, J lost 5 bases, and 18 bases lay in between. Germline values: CDR1 GTSNPN, CDR2 SVGIG (reference sequence). The CDR3 contains 15 residues. CDR3 coding DNA: TGTGCCTGGAGTACGGGGGGCCTACCTTCGGAGACCCAGTACTTC. This encodes CAWSTGGLPSETQYF.

There are many counts of this clonotype. The J gene is TRBJ2-5, the V gene TRBV10-3; D is unresolved. Germline values: CDR1 ENHRY, CDR2 SYGVKD. V lost 11 bases to trimming and J lost 5 bases, with 18 bases between them. The CDR3 is 13 residues long. The CDR3 reads CASRASGAETQYF. CDR3 coding DNA: TGTGCCTCCCGGGCCTCAGGTGCGGAGACCCAGTACTTC.

This clonotype was observed many times. V and J are TRBV27 and TRBJ2-7; 8 bases are shared with TRBD2. The CDR3 loop spans 13 amino acids. With V trimmed by 6 bases and J by 6 bases, 7 bases remained unmatched. Germline V CDR1 and CDR2: MNHEY, SMNVEV (reference sequence). In nucleotides, the CDR3 is TGTGCCAGCAGCTCTCGGGAGGGGCTCGAGCAGTACTTC. Translation: CASSSREGLEQYF.

Remarks on this clonotype: A read error likely explains this, since a far larger clone differs by one base. The chain is built from TRBV7-6 and TRBJ2-1, with 9 bases matching TRBD2. Germline V gene sequence: CDR1 SGHVS, CDR2 FNYEAQ. The CDR3 loop spans 15 amino acids. CDR3: CVSSLAGSTYNEQFF. In DNA, the CDR3 is TGTGTCAGCAGCCTAGCGGGGTCGACCTACAATGAGCAGTTCTTC.

The chain links TRBV27 to TRBJ2-2; 9 positions agree with TRBD1. Germline V gene lookup returns CDR1 MNHEY and CDR2 SMNVEV (reference sequence). With V trimmed by 5 bases and J by 8 bases, 6 bases remained unmatched. The CDR3 is 14 amino acids. The CDR3 nucleotides read TGTGCCAGCAGTCAGACAGGGGGAACTGGGGAGCTGTTTTTT. This gives the protein CASSQTGGTGELFF.

This clonotype was observed a few times. The rearrangement joins TRBV2 to TRBJ2-3; no definite D call. The CDR3 is made up of 15 amino acids. Trimming removed 0 bases at V and 7 bases at J, with 14 bases between. Per the germline V gene, CDR1 is SNHLY and CDR2 is FYNNEI. CDR3 loop: CASSEALRYTNTQYF. The CDR3 DNA reads as TGTGCCAGCAGTGAAGCGCTTCGGTACACGAATACGCAGTATTTT.

This clonotype has just a few counts. Just one base apart from a much larger clone, this may be a read error. DNA for the CDR3: TGCAGTGCTTCCCGACAGTGTAGCTATGGCTACACCTTC. It is translated as CSASRQCSYGYTF. The rearrangement joins TRBV20-1 to TRBJ1-2, with D possibly matching TRBD1 (5 bases). The V gene's germline CDR1 is DFQATT and CDR2 SNEGSKA (reference sequence). This CDR3 is built from 13 residues. The V end lost 5 bases, the J end lost 4 bases, and 14 bases lay between the germline ends.

The J gene is TRBJ2-7, the V gene TRBV27, with D tentatively TRBD2 (6 bases). Trimming removed 3 bases from V and 0 bases from J, with 15 bases in between. There are 16 residues in the CDR3. In germline, CDR1 is MNHEY, CDR2 SMNVEV (reference sequence). The CDR3 is CASSFGLHILSYEQYF. In DNA form, the CDR3 reads TGTGCCAGCAGTTTTGGACTACACATCCTCTCCTACGAGCAGTACTTC.

This clonotype showed up many times. V is TRBV5-1 and J is TRBJ2-3, with 10 positions matching TRBD1. Germline CDR1 SGHRS, CDR2 YFSETQ. This CDR3 region has 13 residues. The ends lost 4 bases at V and 9 bases at J; junction bases unmatched: 5. Written as DNA, the CDR3 is TGCGCCAGCAGCCCAGGACAGGGGGTCACGCAGTATTTT. Translated: CASSPGQGVTQYF.

This clonotype was found many times. This chain links TRBV20-1 with TRBJ2-2, with 12 bases that match TRBD2. The trim removed 6 bases at V and 6 bases at J, leaving 5 bases unmatched. The CDR3 totals 14 residues. Germline values: CDR1 DFQATT, CDR2 SNEGSKA (reference sequence). DNA of the CDR3: TGCAGTGCCCCTAGCGGGGGGGCTTCCGGGGAGCTGTTTTTT. As protein: CSAPSGGASGELFF.

This clonotype was seen once. This may come from a read error, since a much larger clone is one base off. The V and J genes are TRBV7-6 and TRBJ2-3; the match to TRBD1 covers 7 bases. Germline assignment: CDR1 SGHVS and CDR2 FNYEAQ. CDR3 length: 14 residues. CDR3 amino acids: CVSSLDRVPDTQYF. The CDR3 DNA is TGTGTCAGCAGCTTAGACAGGGTCCCAGATACGCAGTATTTT.

A note on this clonotype: A far more abundant clone sits one base away, making this likely a read error. CDR3 sequence reads: CPSVTTGLGQPQHF. The CDR3 bases are TGTCCCAGCGTCACGACAGGCCTCGGTCAGCCCCAGCATTTT. The chain employs TRBV6-8 and TRBJ1-5, with D possibly matching TRBD1 (6 bases). CDR3 length: 14 residues. Germline-derived CDR1 and CDR2 are MNHGY and SAAAGT.

By frequency in the sample, this clonotype is medium-sized. This chain joins TRBV6-2 or TRBV6-3 and TRBJ2-1, with 8 bases lining up with TRBD2. The CDR3 spans 16 residues. Germline V lookup: CDR1 MNHEY, CDR2 SVGEGT. The junction had 8 bases not matched to a gene; V was cut back by 3 bases and J by 4 bases. The CDR3 reads CASSYWAGGDYNEQFF. The CDR3 DNA reads TGTGCCAGCAGTTATTGGGCGGGAGGAGATTACAATGAGCAGTTCTTC.

This clonotype has at least ten counts. Germline is not matched at one junction end, which may reflect a read error. This chain uses TRBV4-1 with TRBJ2-3, with 9 bases lining up with TRBD2. The germline V gene encodes CDR1 MGHRA and CDR2 YSYEKL. This CDR3 is built from 17 residues. CDR3 DNA sequence: TGCGCCAGCAGCCAAGGAATAAGCGGGAGGAGCACAGATACGCATTATTTT. It encodes CASSQGISGRSTDTHYF.

The table lists this clonotype with many counts. The V call is TRBV9, the J call TRBJ2-3; 8 positions match TRBD1. The CDR3 covers 14 residues. Germline V gene sequence: CDR1 SGDLS, CDR2 YYNGEE. The junction had 7 bases not matched to a gene; V was cut back by 4 bases and J by 6 bases. CDR3 sequence (DNA): TGTGCCAGCAGCTCCTGGACAGGGCTGGATACGCAGTATTTT. Protein sequence: CASSSWTGLDTQYF.

This clonotype was counted between two and nine times. The rearrangement joins TRBV3-1 to TRBJ2-2; 8 bases are shared with TRBD2. V lost 7 bases, J lost 6 bases, and 7 bases stayed unmatched. Germline CDR1 is LGHDT and CDR2 is YNNKEL (reference sequence). This CDR3 spans 14 amino acids. The CDR3 DNA reads TGTGCCAGCAACCCCTCCGGGGGGGCCGGGGAGCTGTTTTTT. Encoded protein: CASNPSGGAGELFF.

This clonotype has ten or more counts. The rearrangement uses TRBV28 and TRBJ2-7; 7 bases match TRBD1. The CDR3 extends over 15 amino acids. The ends lost 6 bases at V and 2 bases at J; junction bases unmatched: 10. Germline lookup yields CDR1 MDHEN and CDR2 SYDVKM. This CDR3 reads CASRNEGALTYEQYF. As DNA, the CDR3 is TGTGCCAGCAGGAACGAGGGGGCCCTAACCTACGAGCAGTACTTC. Full variable domain (missing parts from reference TRBV28 and TRBJ2-7): DVKVTQSSRYLVKRTGEKVFLECVQDMDHENMFWYRQDPGLGLRLIYFSYDVKMKEKGDIPEGYSVSREKKERFSLILESASTNQTSMYLCASRNEGALTYEQYFGPGTRLTVT.

This clonotype was observed at least ten times. DNA for the CDR3: TGCAGTGCCGACCGCACGGGCTACACCTTC. This translates into CSADRTGYTF. The rearrangement links TRBV20-1 to TRBJ1-2; D gene ambiguous. This CDR3 comprises 10 residues. Trimming took off 6 bases at V and 8 bases at J, with 10 bases between the two ends. Germline V gene lookup returns CDR1 DFQATT and CDR2 SNEGSKA (reference sequence).

This clonotype was detected ten times or more. The genes are TRBV6-1 and TRBJ1-5; D is ambiguous. Deletions cut 1 base from V and 5 bases from J, with 9 bases between. The CDR3 length is 14 residues. Germline CDR1 is MNHNS and CDR2 is SASEGT. CDR3 loop: CASSEVTGDQPQHF. The CDR3 DNA follows: TGTGCCAGCAGTGAAGTCACTGGGGATCAGCCCCAGCATTTT.

Many counts were recorded for this clonotype. This chain uses TRBV7-9 with TRBJ2-7; D is ambiguous. The V end lost 5 bases, the J end lost 4 bases, and 12 bases lay between the germline ends. This CDR3 is built from 13 residues. Germline V CDR1 and CDR2: SEHNR, FQNEAQ (reference sequence). The CDR3 loop is CASSPTLGYEQYF. Written as DNA, the CDR3 is TGTGCCAGCAGCCCGACTTTGGGGTACGAGCAGTACTTC. Full variable domain (rest looked up from reference TRBV7-9 and TRBJ2-7): DTGVSQNPRHKITKRGQNVTFRCDPISEHNRLYWYRQTLGQGPEFLTYFQNEAQLEKSRLLSDRFSAERPKGSFSTLEIQRTEQGDSAMYLCASSPTLGYEQYFGPGTRLTVT.

In this sample, this clonotype turned up many times. This chain uses TRBV20-1 with TRBJ2-1; the D is unclear. V was clipped by 6 bases and J by 10 bases, with 13 bases between them. Per the germline V gene, CDR1 is DFQATT and CDR2 is SNEGSKA (reference sequence). CDR3 length: 11 residues. Here the CDR3 reads CSAPTGPEQFF. The CDR3 bases are TGCAGTGCCCCGACGGGCCCCGAGCAGTTCTTC.

There are a few counts of this clonotype. V is TRBV9 and J is TRBJ1-1; D is unclear. Per the germline V gene, CDR1 is SGDLS and CDR2 is YYNGEE. The CDR3 runs to 13 residues. The V gene lost 0 bases and the J gene lost 4 bases, with 7 bases spanning the gap. Written as DNA, the CDR3 is TGTGCCAGCAGCGTAGGACTAGCCACTGAAGCTTTCTTT. Amino acid sequence: CASSVGLATEAFF.

The table lists this clonotype with many counts. The CDR3 DNA is TGTGCCAGTAGTATACCCGGACAAACCGGGGAGCTGTTTTTT. Its protein product is CASSIPGQTGELFF. The chain has TRBV19 and TRBJ2-2, with a possible D match to TRBD1 (5 bases). This CDR3 comprises 14 residues. Germline values: CDR1 LNHDA, CDR2 SQIVND (reference sequence). V was trimmed by 2 bases and J by 5 bases, leaving 9 bases between them. The full variable domain, in which reference TRBV19 and TRBJ2-2 provide the parts outside the CDR3, is DGGITQSPKYLFRKEGQNVTLSCEQNLNHDAMYWYRQDPGQGLRLIYYSQIVNDFQKGDIAEGYSVSREKKESFPLTVTSAQKNPTAFYLCASSIPGQTGELFFGEGSRLTVL.

The sample holds a few counts of this clonotype. V usage is TRBV2 and J usage is TRBJ1-5; no reliable D call. CDR1 is SNHLY and CDR2 is FYNNEI in the germline V gene. The length of the CDR3 is 14 residues. V was pared by 4 bases and J by 0 bases, with 7 bases between. CDR3 sequence reads: CASSGKGSNQPQHF. The CDR3 DNA reads as TGTGCCAGCAGTGGCAAAGGTAGCAATCAGCCCCAGCATTTT.

This chain connects TRBV7-2 to TRBJ2-5, with D perhaps matching TRBD1 (6 bases). This CDR3 region has 13 residues. The germline gives CDR1 SGHTA, CDR2 FQGNSA. Trimming left V 3 bases short and J 5 bases short, with 10 bases between. CDR3 amino acids: CASSLGAFETQYF. The CDR3, as DNA: TGTGCCAGCAGCTTGGGGGCATTCGAGACCCAGTACTTC.

The V and J genes are TRBV5-4 and TRBJ2-6; D possibly corresponds to TRBD2 (6 bases). The CDR3 contains 18 residues. Germline V gives CDR1 SGHNT, CDR2 YYREEE (reference sequence). Trimming took off 5 bases at V and 1 base at J, with 19 bases between the two ends. The CDR3 nucleotides read TGTGCCAGCAGACGTGGTGGCGGGGCGATTTCTGGGGCCAACGTCCTGACTTTC. Amino acids: CASRRGGGAISGANVLTF. Based on the CDR3 plus reference TRBV5-4 and TRBJ2-6, the full variable domain is ETGVTQSPTHLIKTRGQQVTLRCSSQSGHNTVSWYQQALGQGPQFIFQYYREEENGRGNFPPRFSGLQFPNYSSELNVNALELDDSALYLCASRRGGGAISGANVLTFGAGSRLTVL.

This clonotype was observed many times. The chain is built from TRBV19 and TRBJ1-1, with 8 bases fitting TRBD1. The CDR3 covers 14 residues. The trim removed 5 bases at V and 5 bases at J, leaving 7 bases unmatched. CDR1 and CDR2 from the germline V gene are LNHDA and SQIVND (reference sequence). CDR3 sequence (DNA): TGTGCCAGTAGTTTTGATCAGGGGGCGACTGAAGCTTTCTTT. This gives the protein CASSFDQGATEAFF. The entire variable domain, with the rest obtained from reference TRBV19 and TRBJ1-1, is as follows: DGGITQSPKYLFRKEGQNVTLSCEQNLNHDAMYWYRQDPGQGLRLIYYSQIVNDFQKGDIAEGYSVSREKKESFPLTVTSAQKNPTAFYLCASSFDQGATEAFFGQGTRLTVV.

The genes are TRBV28 and TRBJ2-1, with a weak D call TRBD1 (6 bases). Germline V gene sequence: CDR1 MDHEN, CDR2 SYDVKM. The CDR3 spans 16 residues. V lost 6 bases, J lost 0 bases, and 15 bases lay in between. CDR3 sequence (DNA): TGTGCCAGCAGCCTGCAGGGGCTGAGCTCCTACAATGAGCAGTTCTTC. Its protein product is CASSLQGLSSYNEQFF.

Ten or more counts support this clonotype. The chain couples TRBV20-1 to TRBJ1-1; the D is unclear. Germline CDR1 DFQATT, CDR2 SNEGSKA (reference sequence). Trimming cost V 6 bases and J 5 bases, with 25 bases left between them. There are 16 residues in the CDR3. This CDR3 is CSAKNVAGPFGTEAFF. The DNA of the CDR3 is TGCAGTGCCAAAAACGTGGCGGGCCCGTTTGGGACTGAAGCTTTCTTT.